Listed below are T cell receptor beta chains from one sample, sequenced in a study of glioma-infiltrating T cells after dendritic cell vaccination. The assay was immunoSEQ multiplex PCR, and TCRdb's table has in-frame clones only and misses some. Among fewer than 100,000 clones, about nine tenths were seen once, and the ten largest hold 15% to 18%. Sequenced here: blood, sampled before dendritic cell vaccination. These receptors all come from a human donor with glioblastoma. CDR3s include the opening cysteine and the closing phenylalanine or tryptophan. The D gene is left open where the match is weak. Rows may omit the clone size; those that give it use once, few, many or a size class.

clone_size d_call j_call v_call cdr3_aa cdr3_nt
. TRBD1 TRBJ1-2 TRBV5-4 CASRKPGQGANGYTF TGTGCCAGCAGAAAACCCGGGCAGGGGGCGAATGGCTACACCTTC
. TRBD1 TRBJ2-5 TRBV2 CASPPRGRETQYF TGTGCCAGCCCCCCCAGGGGGCGGGAGACCCAGTACTTC
. TRBD1 TRBJ1-5 TRBV19 CASSTTGMGNQPQHF TGTGCCAGTAGTACGACAGGGATGGGCAATCAGCCCCAGCATTTT
. TRBD1 TRBJ2-5 TRBV27 CASSGTAGGMKTQYF TGTGCCAGCAGTGGAACGGCAGGGGGCATGAAGACCCAGTACTTC
. TRBD2 TRBJ2-1 TRBV6-5 CASSMTSGGANEQFF TGTGCCAGCAGTATGACTAGCGGGGGGGCGAATGAGCAGTTCTTC
. . TRBJ1-1 TRBV27 CASSQGLEAFF TGTGCCAGCAGTCAGGGGTTAGAAGCTTTCTTT
. . TRBJ2-5 TRBV11-2 CASSSSLARGEETQYF TGTGCCAGCAGCTCCAGTTTGGCCAGGGGGGAGGAGACCCAGTACTTC
. TRBD1 TRBJ2-7 TRBV11-3 CASSMDRAYEQYF TGTGCCAGCTCTATGGACAGGGCATACGAGCAGTACTTC
. TRBD1 TRBJ1-2 TRBV4-1 CASSQPYQGAQFNYGYTF TGCGCCAGCAGCCAACCCTATCAGGGGGCTCAGTTTAACTATGGCTACACCTTC
. TRBD2 TRBJ2-1 TRBV11-2 CASSVFPGLAGGMHNEQFF TGTGCCAGCAGCGTATTTCCGGGACTAGCGGGAGGGATGCACAATGAGCAGTTCTTC
once TRBD2 TRBJ2-7 TRBV4-2 CASSQLRGAGLAGVIGEQYF TGTGCCAGCAGCCAACTACGGGGGGCGGGACTAGCGGGAGTAATCGGCGAGCAGTACTTC
. TRBD2 TRBJ2-1 TRBV5-1 CASSPGGGSYNEQFF TGCGCCAGCAGCCCGGGGGGGGGCTCCTACAATGAGCAGTTCTTC
. . TRBJ1-4 TRBV6-5 CASSSWGRGKLFF TGTGCCAGCAGTTCCTGGGGGCGCGGGAAACTGTTTTTT
. . TRBJ1-4 TRBV4-2 CASSQEADSTNEKLFF TGTGCCAGCAGCCAAGAGGCGGACAGCACTAATGAAAAACTGTTTTTT
. TRBD2 TRBJ2-1 TRBV7-9 CASSFPGLAGSEQFF TGTGCCAGCAGCTTCCCGGGACTAGCGGGTTCGGAGCAGTTCTTC
. . TRBJ2-7 TRBV4-1 CASSHRQGDAFFYEQYF TGCGCCAGCAGCCATCGTCAGGGTGACGCCTTCTTTTACGAGCAGTACTTC
. . TRBJ1-6 TRBV11-2 CASSAQKGSSPLHF TGTGCCAGCAGCGCCCAAAAAGGGAGCTCACCCCTCCACTTT
. . TRBJ2-1 TRBV29-1 CSVGGLNSYNEQFF TGCAGCGTTGGGGGACTGAACTCCTACAATGAGCAGTTCTTC
. . TRBJ1-1 TRBV7-3 CASSLMLIGTLNTEAFF TGTGCCAGCAGCTTAATGTTAATAGGGACTTTGAACACTGAAGCTTTCTTT
. . TRBJ2-1 TRBV5-4 CASSLVGRDEQFF TGTGCCAGCAGCCTAGTAGGGCGGGACGAGCAGTTCTTC
. . TRBJ2-3 TRBV9 CASSTRRDKVTDTQYF TGTGCCAGCAGCACCCGAAGGGACAAAGTTACAGATACGCAGTATTTT
. . TRBJ1-2 TRBV2 CASSDSSYGYTF TGTGCCAGCAGTGATTCATCCTATGGCTACACCTTC
. TRBD1 TRBJ2-7 TRBV7-3 CASSLTGTGSYEQYF TGTGCCAGCAGCTTAACCGGGACAGGCTCTTACGAGCAGTACTTC
. TRBD1 TRBJ1-2 TRBV11-3 CASSPGQDGYTF TGTGCCAGCAGCCCCGGACAGGATGGCTACACCTTC
. TRBD2 TRBJ2-7 TRBV7-3 CASSLRPGGSYEQYF TGTGCCAGCAGCTTAAGACCCGGCGGGAGCTACGAGCAGTACTTC
. . TRBJ2-6 TRBV5-4 CASSLGDSGANVLTF TGTGCCAGCAGCCTCGGGGACTCTGGGGCCAACGTCCTGACTTTC
. TRBD1 TRBJ1-2 TRBV9 CASSEPTGEINYGYTF TGTGCCAGCAGCGAGCCGACAGGGGAAATTAACTATGGCTACACCTTC
. . TRBJ1-1 TRBV7-9 CASSLSGPTEAFF TGTGCCAGCAGCTTATCAGGGCCCACTGAAGCTTTCTTT
. . TRBJ2-7 TRBV4-1 CASSQAYGESREQYF TGCGCCAGCAGCCAAGCGTACGGGGAGAGCCGCGAGCAGTACTTC
. TRBD2 TRBJ2-3 TRBV2 CASKGLAGGGDTQYF TGTGCCAGCAAGGGTCTAGCGGGGGGAGGGGATACGCAGTATTTT
. . TRBJ1-6 TRBV27 CASSFQPNNNSPLHF TGTGCCAGCAGTTTTCAACCCAACAATAATTCACCCCTCCACTTT
. TRBD2 TRBJ2-7 TRBV9 CASSAGGQRTDEQYF TGTGCCAGCAGCGCGGGGGGTCAGCGCACGGACGAGCAGTACTTC
. TRBD1 TRBJ2-2 TRBV5-4 CASSLRTGAGELFF TGTGCCAGCAGCCTCAGGACAGGCGCGGGGGAGCTGTTTTTT
. . TRBJ2-2 TRBV5-1 CASSLAFSRRGPSNTGELFF TGCGCCAGCAGCTTGGCCTTCTCTCGCAGGGGTCCCTCTAACACCGGGGAGCTGTTTTTT
. TRBD1 TRBJ1-1 TRBV18 CASSPRGTNTEAFF TGTGCCAGCTCACCCAGGGGGACGAACACTGAAGCTTTCTTT
. . TRBJ2-7 TRBV11-2 CASSYSGTYEQYF TGTGCCAGCAGCTACAGCGGAACCTACGAGCAGTACTTC
. . TRBJ1-1 TRBV13 CASSSGHPNTEAFF TGTGCCAGCAGCTCAGGACACCCGAACACTGAAGCTTTCTTT
. . TRBJ1-1 TRBV6-4 CASKAQKDSEAFF TGTGCCAGCAAAGCGCAGAAGGATAGTGAAGCTTTCTTT
. . TRBJ2-7 TRBV9 CASSATGTYEQYF TGTGCCAGCAGCGCGACAGGTACCTACGAGCAGTACTTC
. . TRBJ1-2 TRBV6-6 CASSPRTAHYGYTF TGTGCCAGCAGTCCCAGGACAGCTCACTATGGCTACACCTTC
. TRBD1 TRBJ1-5 TRBV2 CASRKGTDSVSNQPQHF TGTGCCAGCAGGAAAGGGACAGATTCCGTTAGCAATCAGCCCCAGCATTTT